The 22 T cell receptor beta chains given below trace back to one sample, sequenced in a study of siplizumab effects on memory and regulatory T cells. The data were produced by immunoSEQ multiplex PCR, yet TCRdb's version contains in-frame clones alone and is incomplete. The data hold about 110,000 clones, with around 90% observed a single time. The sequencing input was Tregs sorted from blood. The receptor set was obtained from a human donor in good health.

CDR3 DNA: TGTGCCAGCAGACCTGACAGGGGGCCTAACACTGAAGCTTTCTTT. It encodes CASRPDRGPNTEAFF. The rearrangement uses TRBV5-4 and TRBJ1-1, with 10 bases matching TRBD1. V shed 5 bases, J shed 2 bases, and the junction held 6 bases outside the gene matches. CDR3 length: 15 residues. From germline, CDR1 is SGHNT and CDR2 YYREEE (reference sequence).

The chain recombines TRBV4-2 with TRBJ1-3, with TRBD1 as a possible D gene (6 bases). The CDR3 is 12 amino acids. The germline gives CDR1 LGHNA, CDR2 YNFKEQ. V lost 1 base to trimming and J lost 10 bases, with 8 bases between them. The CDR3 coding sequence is TGTGCCAGCAGCCAAGGTGACAGGACCATATATTTT. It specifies CASSQGDRTIYF.

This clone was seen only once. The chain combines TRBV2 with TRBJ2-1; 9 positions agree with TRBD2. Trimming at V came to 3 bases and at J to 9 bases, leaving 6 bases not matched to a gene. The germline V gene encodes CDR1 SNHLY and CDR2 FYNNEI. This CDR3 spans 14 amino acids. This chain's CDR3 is CASSDQRGEGEQFF. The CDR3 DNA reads TGTGCCAGCAGTGATCAGCGGGGGGAGGGTGAGCAGTTCTTC.

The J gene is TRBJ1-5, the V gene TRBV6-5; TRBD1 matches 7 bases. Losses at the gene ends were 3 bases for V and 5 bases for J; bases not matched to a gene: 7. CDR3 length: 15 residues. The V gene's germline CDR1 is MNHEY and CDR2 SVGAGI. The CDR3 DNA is TGTGCCAGCAGTTATTCCGAGGGGGCTCATCAGCCCCAGCATTTT. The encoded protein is CASSYSEGAHQPQHF.

CDR3 sequence: CASSRTVRYEQYF. In DNA, the CDR3 is TGTGCCAGTAGTCGAACCGTACGCTACGAGCAGTACTTC. The chain has TRBV19 and TRBJ2-7, with unresolved D. The CDR3 totals 13 residues. In germline, CDR1 is LNHDA, CDR2 SQIVND (reference sequence). V lost 5 bases, J lost 3 bases, and 11 bases lay in between.

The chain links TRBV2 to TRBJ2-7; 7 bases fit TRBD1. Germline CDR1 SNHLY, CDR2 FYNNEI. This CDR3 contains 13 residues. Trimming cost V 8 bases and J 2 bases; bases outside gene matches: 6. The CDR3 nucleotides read TGTGCCAGCTCTCCCGGGACAGCCTACGAGCAGTACTTC. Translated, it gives CASSPGTAYEQYF.

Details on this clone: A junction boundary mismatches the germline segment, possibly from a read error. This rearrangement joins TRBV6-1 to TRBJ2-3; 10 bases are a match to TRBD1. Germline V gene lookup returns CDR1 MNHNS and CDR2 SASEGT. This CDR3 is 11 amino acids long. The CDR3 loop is CAILGTGVMNF. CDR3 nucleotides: TGTGCCATCCTCGGGACAGGGGTAATGAATTTT.

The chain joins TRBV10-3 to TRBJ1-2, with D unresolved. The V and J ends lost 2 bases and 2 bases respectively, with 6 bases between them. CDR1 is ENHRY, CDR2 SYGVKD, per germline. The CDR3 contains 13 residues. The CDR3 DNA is TGTGCCATCAGTGAGGGACGGAACTATGGCTACACCTTC. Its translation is CAISEGRNYGYTF.

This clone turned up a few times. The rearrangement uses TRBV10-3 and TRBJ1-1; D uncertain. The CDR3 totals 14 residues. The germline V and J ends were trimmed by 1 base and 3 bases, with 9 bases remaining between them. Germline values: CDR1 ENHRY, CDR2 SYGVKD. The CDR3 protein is CAISELGRDTEAFF. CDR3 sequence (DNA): TGTGCCATCAGTGAGTTGGGGAGGGACACTGAAGCTTTCTTT.

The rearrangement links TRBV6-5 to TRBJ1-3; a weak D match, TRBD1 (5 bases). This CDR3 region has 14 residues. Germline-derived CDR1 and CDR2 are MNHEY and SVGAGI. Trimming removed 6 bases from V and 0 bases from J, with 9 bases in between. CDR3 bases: TGTGCCAGCAGGGGACTCAGCTCTGGAAACACCATATATTTT. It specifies CASRGLSSGNTIYF.

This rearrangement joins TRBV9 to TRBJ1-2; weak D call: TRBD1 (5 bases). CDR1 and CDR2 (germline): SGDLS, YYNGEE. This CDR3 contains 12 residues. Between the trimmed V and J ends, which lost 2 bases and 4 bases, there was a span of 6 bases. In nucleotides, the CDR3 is TGTGCCAGCAGCGTGGGGGTCTATGGCTACACCTTC. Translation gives CASSVGVYGYTF. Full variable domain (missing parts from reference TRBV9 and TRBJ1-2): DSGVTQTPKHLITATGQRVTLRCSPRSGDLSVYWYQQSLDQGLQFLIQYYNGEERAKGNILERFSAQQFPDLHSELNLSSLELGDSALYFCASSVGVYGYTFGSGTRLTVV.

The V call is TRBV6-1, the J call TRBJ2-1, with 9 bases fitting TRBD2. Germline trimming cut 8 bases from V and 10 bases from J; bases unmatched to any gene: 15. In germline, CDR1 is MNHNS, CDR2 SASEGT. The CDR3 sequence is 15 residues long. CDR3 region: CASWAAGGPKGEQFF. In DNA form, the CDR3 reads TGTGCCAGCTGGGCTGCGGGGGGGCCAAAGGGAGAGCAGTTCTTC.

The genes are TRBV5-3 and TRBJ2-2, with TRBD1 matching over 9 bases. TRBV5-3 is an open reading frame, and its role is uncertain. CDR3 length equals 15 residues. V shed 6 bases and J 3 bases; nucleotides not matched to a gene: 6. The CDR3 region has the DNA TGTGCCAGAACGGCGGGACAGGGTTACACCGGGGAGCTGTTTTTT. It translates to CARTAGQGYTGELFF.

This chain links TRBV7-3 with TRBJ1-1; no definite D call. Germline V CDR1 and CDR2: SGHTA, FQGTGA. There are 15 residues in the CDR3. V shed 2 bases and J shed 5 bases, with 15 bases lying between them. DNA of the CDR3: TGTGCCAGCAGCTTAGATCCGGACTCTGGAACTGAAGCTTTCTTT. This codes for CASSLDPDSGTEAFF.

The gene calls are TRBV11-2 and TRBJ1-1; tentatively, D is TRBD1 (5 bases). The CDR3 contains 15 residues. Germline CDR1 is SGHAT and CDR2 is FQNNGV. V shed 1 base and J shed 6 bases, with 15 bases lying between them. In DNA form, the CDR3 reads TGTGCCAGCAGCTTAGGGAGCGGGGGGATGCCTGAAGCTTTCTTT. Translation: CASSLGSGGMPEAFF.

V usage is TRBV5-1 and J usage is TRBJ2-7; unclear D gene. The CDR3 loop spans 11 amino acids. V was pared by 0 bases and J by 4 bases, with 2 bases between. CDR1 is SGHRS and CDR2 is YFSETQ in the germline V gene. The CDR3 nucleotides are TGCGCCAGCAGCTTGGATTACGAGCAGTACTTC. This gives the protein CASSLDYEQYF.

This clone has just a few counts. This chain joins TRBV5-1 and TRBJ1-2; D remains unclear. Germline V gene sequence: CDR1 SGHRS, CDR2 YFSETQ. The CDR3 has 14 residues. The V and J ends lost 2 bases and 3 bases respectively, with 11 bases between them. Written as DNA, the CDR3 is TGCGCCAGCAGCTTATCGGGTGGAGACTATGGCTACACCTTC. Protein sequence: CASSLSGGDYGYTF.

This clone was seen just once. Written as DNA, the CDR3 is TGTGCCAGCAGCGTGATACAGGGTGGCGAGCAGTACTTC. Translating gives CASSVIQGGEQYF. The chain employs TRBV9 and TRBJ2-7; the D gene is possibly TRBD1 (6 bases). Deletions cut 2 bases from V and 6 bases from J, with 12 bases between. Germline CDR1 and CDR2: SGDLS and YYNGEE. The CDR3 has 13 residues.

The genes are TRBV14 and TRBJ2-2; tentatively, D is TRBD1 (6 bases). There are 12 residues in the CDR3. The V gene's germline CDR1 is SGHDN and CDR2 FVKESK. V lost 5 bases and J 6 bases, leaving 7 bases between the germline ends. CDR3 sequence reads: CASSNRAGELFF. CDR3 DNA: TGTGCCAGCAGCAACAGGGCCGGGGAGCTGTTTTTT.

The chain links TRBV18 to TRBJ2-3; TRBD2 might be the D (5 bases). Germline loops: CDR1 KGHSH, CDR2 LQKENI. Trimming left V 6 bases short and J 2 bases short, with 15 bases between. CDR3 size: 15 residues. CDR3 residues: CASSPPRTYTDTQYF. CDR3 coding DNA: TGTGCCAGCTCCCCCCCCCGGACTTACACAGATACGCAGTATTTT. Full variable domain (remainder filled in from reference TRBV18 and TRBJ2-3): NAGVMQNPRHLVRRRGQEARLRCSPMKGHSHVYWYRQLPEEGLKFMVYLQKENIIDESGMPKERFSAEFPKEGPSILRIQQVVRGDSAAYFCASSPPRTYTDTQYFGPGTRLTVL.

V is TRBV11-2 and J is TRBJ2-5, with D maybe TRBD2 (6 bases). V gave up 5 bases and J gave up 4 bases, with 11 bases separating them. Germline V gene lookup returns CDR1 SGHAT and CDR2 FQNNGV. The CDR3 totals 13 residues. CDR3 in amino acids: CASSGLAPETQYF. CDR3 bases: TGTGCCAGCAGCGGGCTAGCGCCAGAGACCCAGTACTTC.

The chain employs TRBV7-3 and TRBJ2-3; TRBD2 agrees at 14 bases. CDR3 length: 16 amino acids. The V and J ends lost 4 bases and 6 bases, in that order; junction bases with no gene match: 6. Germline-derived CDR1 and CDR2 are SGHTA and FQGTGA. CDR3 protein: CASSSTGLAGVDTQYF. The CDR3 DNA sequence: TGTGCCAGCAGCTCGACGGGACTAGCGGGAGTGGATACGCAGTATTTT.